What follows are 18 T cell receptor beta chains derived from one specimen sequenced in a study of graft-versus-host responses after intestinal transplantation. Method: immunoSEQ multiplex PCR; TCRdb's copy keeps in-frame clones and lacks some. The table records 70,000 to 80,000 clones, about nine tenths of them present only once. No antigens are known for them. Source: unstimulated CD8+ T cells sorted from spleen or lymph node cells, taken before intestinal transplant. The receptors originated from a human donor who received an intestinal transplant.

The chain has TRBV14 and TRBJ1-1; no firm D call. The CDR3 has 14 amino acids. From germline, CDR1 is SGHDN and CDR2 FVKESK. V lost 4 bases to trimming and J lost 6 bases, with 15 bases between them. CDR3 sequence reads: CASSPLGGMAEAFF. As DNA, the CDR3 is TGTGCCAGCAGCCCCCTGGGAGGGATGGCTGAAGCTTTCTTT.

The chain carries TRBV27 and TRBJ2-7; TRBD1 agrees at 9 bases. Germline V CDR1 and CDR2: MNHEY, SMNVEV (reference sequence). The CDR3 runs 17 residues. Trimming took 5 bases from V and 4 from J; bases not matched to a gene: 15. CDR3 in DNA: TGTGCCAGCAGTCCCGGGACAGGGTATGAATTTGAGTACGAGCAGTACTTC. It encodes CASSPGTGYEFEYEQYF.

In its sample, this clone was seen once. The gene calls are TRBV13 and TRBJ1-2; TRBD1 is a possible D gene (6 bases). The CDR3 contains 18 residues. With 5 bases removed from V and 4 bases from J, the gap between germline ends came to 26 bases. The germline gives CDR1 PRHDT, CDR2 FYEKMQ (reference sequence). The CDR3 region has the DNA TGTGCCAGCAGCAAACGCGGGGGGGGCTCACCTACCGTCTATGGCTACACCTTC. This encodes CASSKRGGGSPTVYGYTF.

This chain uses TRBV6-1 with TRBJ2-4; 7 bases are a match to TRBD2. V gave up 8 bases and J gave up 14 bases; unmatched junction bases: 6. CDR3 length equals 10 residues. The germline gives CDR1 MNHNS, CDR2 SASEGT. CDR3 sequence (DNA): TGTGCCAGCCGGGGGGTAGTTGAGTACTTC. Translated: CASRGVVEYF.

J is TRBJ2-5 and V is TRBV2; D may be TRBD2 (6 bases). Germline V gives CDR1 SNHLY, CDR2 FYNNEI. This CDR3 contains 16 residues. Trimming stripped 5 bases from V and 3 bases from J, with 19 bases between. CDR3 coding DNA: TGTGCCAGCAGTTATCCGGGACTGCAGACGAAAGAGACCCAGTACTTC. It encodes CASSYPGLQTKETQYF.

The V and J genes are TRBV29-1 and TRBJ2-5; possibly TRBD2 for D (5 bases). The V end was cut by 0 bases, the J end by 6 bases, with 5 bases between. The CDR3 consists of 11 residues. CDR1 and CDR2 (germline): SQVTM, ANQGSEA. The CDR3 is CSVEDGKTQYF. The CDR3 DNA reads as TGCAGCGTTGAAGACGGGAAGACCCAGTACTTC.

This sequence joins TRBV13 and TRBJ1-3, with unresolved D. V was shortened by 5 bases and J by 3 bases, with 11 bases between the two germline ends. In germline, CDR1 is PRHDT, CDR2 FYEKMQ (reference sequence). CDR3 length: 14 residues. CDR3 in DNA: TGTGCCAGCAGCCCCAATGTCATTGGAAACACCATATATTTT. It yields the protein CASSPNVIGNTIYF.

V usage is TRBV5-1 and J usage is TRBJ1-1; D gene ambiguous. The V end was cut by 6 bases, the J end by 5 bases, with 17 bases between. The germline CDR1 and CDR2 sequences are SGHRS and YFSETQ. The CDR3 loop spans 14 amino acids. In DNA, the CDR3 is TGCGCCAGCAACCTACCGGGTGGGAGTACTGAAGCTTTCTTT. Residues: CASNLPGGSTEAFF.

This clone was seen once. The V call is TRBV9, the J call TRBJ2-7, with TRBD1 matching over 7 bases. Trimming removed 3 bases from V and 6 bases from J; junction bases left unmatched: 3. This CDR3 has 12 amino acids. CDR1 and CDR2 (germline): SGDLS, YYNGEE. CDR3 sequence: CASSGDRGEQYF. CDR3 bases: TGTGCCAGCAGCGGGGACAGAGGCGAGCAGTACTTC.

As regards this clone: At one boundary the junction diverges from the germline segment, which might be a read error. CDR3 residues: CASSPIGTAGELFF. CDR3 DNA sequence: TGTGCTAGCAGCCCAATTGGGACAGCCGGGGAGCTGTTTTTT. The V gene is TRBV7-7, the J gene TRBJ2-2, with TRBD1 matching 7 bases. The CDR3 covers 14 residues. CDR1 is SSHAT and CDR2 is FNYEAQ in the germline V gene (reference sequence).

V is TRBV4-1 and J is TRBJ1-1; perhaps TRBD1 as D (6 bases). CDR3 length equals 14 residues. Trimming stripped 7 bases from V and 6 bases from J, with 18 bases between. CDR1 is MGHRA and CDR2 is YSYEKL in the germline V gene. The CDR3 DNA reads as TGCGCCAGCACCCCAACAGGGATCGGCGCTGAAGCTTTCTTT. Its translation is CASTPTGIGAEAFF.

The chain has TRBV9 and TRBJ2-3; D may be TRBD2 (6 bases). Trimming took off 3 bases at V and 0 bases at J, with 17 bases between the two ends. The CDR3 spans 17 residues. Germline lookup yields CDR1 SGDLS and CDR2 YYNGEE. The chain's CDR3 is CASSDAKSGGSTDTQYF. The CDR3 coding sequence is TGTGCCAGCAGCGATGCCAAGAGTGGGGGGAGCACAGATACGCAGTATTTT.

V and J are TRBV27 and TRBJ2-1, with 9 bases lining up with TRBD2. The V segment lost 2 bases and the J segment 6 bases; nucleotides outside the gene matches: 5. Per the germline V gene, CDR1 is MNHEY and CDR2 is SMNVEV (reference sequence). The CDR3 is 15 amino acids. CDR3 region: CASSLMAGGPNEQFF. CDR3 nucleotides: TGTGCCAGCAGTTTAATGGCGGGGGGGCCCAATGAGCAGTTCTTC.

The V gene is TRBV9, the J gene TRBJ2-6, with a possible D match to TRBD2 (5 bases). Deletions cut 6 bases from V and 0 bases from J, with 19 bases between. Germline CDR1 and CDR2: SGDLS and YYNGEE. CDR3 length: 18 amino acids. The CDR3 spells CASTGPGSDDSGANVLTF. The CDR3 DNA sequence: TGTGCCAGCACTGGCCCGGGGAGCGACGACTCTGGGGCCAACGTCCTGACTTTC. The variable domain in full, with the rest retrieved from reference TRBV9 and TRBJ2-6, is DSGVTQTPKHLITATGQRVTLRCSPRSGDLSVYWYQQSLDQGLQFLIQYYNGEERAKGNILERFSAQQFPDLHSELNLSSLELGDSALYFCASTGPGSDDSGANVLTFGAGSRLTVL.

This sequence joins TRBV7-9 and TRBJ2-2; D remains ambiguous. The CDR3 extends over 12 amino acids. CDR1 is SEHNR, CDR2 FQNEAQ, per germline (reference sequence). With 3 bases removed from V and 4 bases from J, the gap between germline ends came to 3 bases. The CDR3 loop reads CASSFGTGELFF. CDR3 coding DNA: TGTGCCAGCAGCTTCGGCACCGGGGAGCTGTTTTTT.

This clone was seen a handful of times. This chain uses TRBV11-2 with TRBJ1-1, with TRBD1 identical over 8 bases. This CDR3 has 15 residues. The V segment lost 5 bases and the J segment 1 base; nucleotides outside the gene matches: 6. Germline loops: CDR1 SGHAT, CDR2 FQNNGV. The CDR3 protein is CASSPGQGPNTEAFF. DNA of the CDR3: TGTGCCAGCAGCCCCGGACAGGGCCCGAACACTGAAGCTTTCTTT.

The genes are TRBV7-3 and TRBJ2-5; 8 positions match TRBD2. Germline CDR1 SGHTA, CDR2 FQGTGA. V gave up 2 bases and J gave up 5 bases; unmatched junction bases: 13. This CDR3 has 17 amino acids. CDR3 nucleotide sequence: TGTGCCAGCAGCTTAGAATCCGGGGGGGGTTATGAGGAGACCCAGTACTTC. It specifies CASSLESGGGYEETQYF. The full variable domain, completed using reference TRBV7-3 and TRBJ2-5, is GAGVSQTPSNKVTEKGKYVELRCDPISGHTALYWYRQSLGQGPEFLIYFQGTGAADDSGLPNDRFFAVRPEGSVSTLKIQRTERGDSAVYLCASSLESGGGYEETQYFGPGTRLLVL.

The chain recombines TRBV5-1 with TRBJ2-2, with D possibly being TRBD1 (7 bases). The V gene's germline CDR1 is SGHRS and CDR2 YFSETQ. This CDR3 region has 15 residues. V was shortened by 0 bases and J by 9 bases, with 15 bases between the two germline ends. The CDR3 spells CASSLVAGGNRELFF. CDR3 DNA sequence: TGCGCCAGCAGCTTGGTAGCAGGGGGGAATCGGGAGCTGTTTTTT.